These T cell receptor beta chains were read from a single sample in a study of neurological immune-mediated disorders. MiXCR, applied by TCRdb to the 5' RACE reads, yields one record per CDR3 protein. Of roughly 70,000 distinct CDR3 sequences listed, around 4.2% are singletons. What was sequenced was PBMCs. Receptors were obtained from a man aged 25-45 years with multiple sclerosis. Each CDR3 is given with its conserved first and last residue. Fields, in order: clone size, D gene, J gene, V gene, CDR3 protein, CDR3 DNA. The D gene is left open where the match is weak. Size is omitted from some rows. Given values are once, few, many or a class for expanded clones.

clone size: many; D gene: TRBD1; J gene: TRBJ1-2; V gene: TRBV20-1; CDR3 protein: CSAPGTGFLGGYTF; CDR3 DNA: TGCAGTGCACCGGGGACAGGGTTTTTGGGGGGCTACACCTTC
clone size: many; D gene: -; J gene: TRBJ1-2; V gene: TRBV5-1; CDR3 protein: CASSSDSASNYGYTF; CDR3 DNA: TGCGCCAGCAGCTCCGACAGCGCCTCTAACTATGGCTACACCTTC
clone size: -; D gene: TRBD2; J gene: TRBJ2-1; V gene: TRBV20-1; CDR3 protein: CSARIGRAMNEQFF; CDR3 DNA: TGCAGTGCTAGAATCGGGAGGGCGATGAATGAGCAGTTCTTC
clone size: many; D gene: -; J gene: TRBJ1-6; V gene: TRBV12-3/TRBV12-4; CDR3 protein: CASAGSDNSPLHF; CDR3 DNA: TGTGCCAGTGCGGGATCGGATAATTCACCCCTCCACTTT
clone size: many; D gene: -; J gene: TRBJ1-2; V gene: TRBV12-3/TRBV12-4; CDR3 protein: CASSFTAGNGYTF; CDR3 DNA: TGTGCCAGCAGTTTTACCGCAGGGAATGGCTACACCTTC
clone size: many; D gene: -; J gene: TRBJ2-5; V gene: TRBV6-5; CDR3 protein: CASSYRGETQYF; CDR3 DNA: TGTGCCAGCAGTTACCGGGGGGAGACCCAGTACTTC
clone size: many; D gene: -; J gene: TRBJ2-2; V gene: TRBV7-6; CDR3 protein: CASSLVATQGAGELFF; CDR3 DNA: TGTGCCAGCAGCTTAGTGGCCACCCAGGGAGCCGGGGAGCTGTTTTTT
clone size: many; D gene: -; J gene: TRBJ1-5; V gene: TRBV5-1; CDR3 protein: CASSPGSSNQPQHF; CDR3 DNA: TGCGCCAGCAGCCCAGGAAGCAGCAATCAGCCCCAGCATTTT
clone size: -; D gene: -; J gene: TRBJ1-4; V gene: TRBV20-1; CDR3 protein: CSARNRNEKLFF; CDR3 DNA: TGCAGTGCTAGAAACAGAAATGAAAAACTGTTTTTT
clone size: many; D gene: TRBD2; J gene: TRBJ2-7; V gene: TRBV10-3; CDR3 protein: CAIRDSGGPSYEQYF; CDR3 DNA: TGTGCCATCAGAGATAGCGGGGGACCCTCCTACGAGCAGTACTTC
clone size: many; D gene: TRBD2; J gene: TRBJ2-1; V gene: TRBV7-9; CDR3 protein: CASSLERGGAVGEQFF; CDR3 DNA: TGTGCCAGCAGCCTAGAACGCGGGGGGGCCGTAGGTGAGCAGTTCTTC
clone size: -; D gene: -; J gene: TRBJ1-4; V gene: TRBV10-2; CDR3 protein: CASSEADRFATNEKLFF; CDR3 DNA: TGCGCCAGCAGTGAGGCCGACAGGTTTGCAACTAATGAAAAACTGTTTTTT
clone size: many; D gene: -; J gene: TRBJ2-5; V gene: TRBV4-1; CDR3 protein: CASARVAPGRETQYF; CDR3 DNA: TGCGCCAGCGCTAGGGTAGCACCCGGCCGAGAGACCCAGTACTTC
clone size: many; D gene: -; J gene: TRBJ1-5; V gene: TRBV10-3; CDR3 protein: CAISEHGDQPQHF; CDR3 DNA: TGTGCCATCAGTGAACATGGGGATCAGCCCCAGCATTTT
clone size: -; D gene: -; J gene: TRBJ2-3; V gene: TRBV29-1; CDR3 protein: CSVWENTDTQYF; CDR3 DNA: TGCAGCGTTTGGGAAAACACAGATACGCAGTATTTT
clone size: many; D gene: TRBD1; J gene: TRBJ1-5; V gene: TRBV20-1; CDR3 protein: CSARGQGGQPQHF; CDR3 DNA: TGCAGTGCTAGAGGACAGGGCGGTCAGCCCCAGCATTTT
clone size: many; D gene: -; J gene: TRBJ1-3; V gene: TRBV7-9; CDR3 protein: CASSLDVSSGNTIYF; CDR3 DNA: TGTGCCAGCAGCTTAGACGTGTCATCTGGAAACACCATATATTTT
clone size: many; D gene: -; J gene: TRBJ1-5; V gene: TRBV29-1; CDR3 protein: CRVPRGTLSNQPQHF; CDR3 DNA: TGCAGGGTTCCCAGGGGAACTTTAAGCAATCAGCCCCAGCATTTT
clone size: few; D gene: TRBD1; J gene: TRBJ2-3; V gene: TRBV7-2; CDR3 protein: CASSARQGHTQYF; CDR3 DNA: TGTGCCAGCAGCGCCAGACAGGGCCATACGCAGTATTTT
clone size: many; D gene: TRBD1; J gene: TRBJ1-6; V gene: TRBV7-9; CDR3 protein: CASSLVAGGDSPLHF; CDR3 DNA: TGTGCCAGCAGCTTAGTGGCAGGGGGCGATTCACCCCTCCACTTT
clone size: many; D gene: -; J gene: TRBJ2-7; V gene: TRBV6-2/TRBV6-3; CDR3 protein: CASSPQGLTLIYEQYF; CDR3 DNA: TGTGCCAGCAGCCCCCAGGGTCTCACGCTAATCTACGAGCAGTACTTC
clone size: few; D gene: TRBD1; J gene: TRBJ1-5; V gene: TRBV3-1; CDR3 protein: CASSQRTGGNQPQNF; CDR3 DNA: TGTGCCAGCAGCCAGAGGACAGGTGGGAATCAGCCCCAGAATTTT
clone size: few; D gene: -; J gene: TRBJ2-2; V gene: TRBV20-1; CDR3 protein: CSAQITGRDGGELFF; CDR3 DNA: TGCAGTGCTCAAATCACCGGGAGAGACGGCGGGGAGCTGTTTTTT
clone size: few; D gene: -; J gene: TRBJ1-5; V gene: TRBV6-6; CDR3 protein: CASSSGERVESQHF; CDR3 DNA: TGTGCCAGCAGCTCCGGGGAAAGGGTTGAATCCCAGCATTTT
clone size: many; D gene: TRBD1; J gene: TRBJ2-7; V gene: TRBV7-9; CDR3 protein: CASSLGTGFDEQYF; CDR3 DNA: TGTGCCAGCAGCTTAGGGACAGGGTTCGACGAGCAGTACTTC
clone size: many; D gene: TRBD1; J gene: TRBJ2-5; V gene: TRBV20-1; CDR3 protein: CSASTGGQETQYF; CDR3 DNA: TGCAGTGCCTCGACAGGGGGGCAGGAGACCCAGTACTTC
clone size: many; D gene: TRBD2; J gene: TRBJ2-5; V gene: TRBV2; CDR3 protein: CASSPSGAKETQYF; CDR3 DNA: TGTGCCAGCTCTCCTAGCGGGGCAAAGGAGACCCAGTACTTC
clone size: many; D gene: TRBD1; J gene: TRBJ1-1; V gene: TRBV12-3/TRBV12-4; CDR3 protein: CASSSPDRGSTEAFF; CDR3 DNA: TGTGCCAGCAGCTCCCCAGACAGGGGGAGCACTGAAGCTTTCTTT
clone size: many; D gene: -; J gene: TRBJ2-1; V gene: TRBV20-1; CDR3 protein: CSAHDPSSYNEQFF; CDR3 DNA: TGCAGTGCCCACGACCCGAGCTCCTACAATGAGCAGTTCTTC
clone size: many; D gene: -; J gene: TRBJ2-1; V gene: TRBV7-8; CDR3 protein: CASSSGSNNEQFF; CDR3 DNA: TGTGCCAGCAGCTCAGGCAGTAACAATGAGCAGTTCTTC
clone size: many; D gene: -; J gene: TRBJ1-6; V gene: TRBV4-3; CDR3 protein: CASSQGEGFPLHF; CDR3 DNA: TGCGCCAGCAGCCAAGGAGAAGGGTTTCCCCTCCACTTT
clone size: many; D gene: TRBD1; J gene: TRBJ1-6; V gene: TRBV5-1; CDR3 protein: CASSWDRRSPLHF; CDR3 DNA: TGCGCCAGCAGCTGGGACAGACGTTCACCCCTCCACTTT
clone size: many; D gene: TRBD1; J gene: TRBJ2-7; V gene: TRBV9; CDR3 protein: CASSVAPQTGGLGEQYF; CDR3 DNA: TGTGCCAGCAGCGTAGCACCGCAGACAGGGGGCCTTGGGGAGCAGTACTTC
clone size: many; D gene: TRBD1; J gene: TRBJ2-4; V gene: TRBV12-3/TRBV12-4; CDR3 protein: CASSFSGGNIQYF; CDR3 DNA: TGTGCCAGCAGTTTTTCAGGGGGAAACATTCAGTACTTC
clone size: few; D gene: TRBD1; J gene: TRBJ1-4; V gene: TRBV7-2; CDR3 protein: CASSSGKGAGLFF; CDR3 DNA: TGTGCCAGCAGCTCTGGAAAGGGGGCGGGACTGTTTTTT
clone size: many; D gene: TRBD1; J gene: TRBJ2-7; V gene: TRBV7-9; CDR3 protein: CASSPGQGTYEQYF; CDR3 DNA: TGTGCCAGCAGCCCCGGACAGGGAACCTACGAGCAGTACTTC
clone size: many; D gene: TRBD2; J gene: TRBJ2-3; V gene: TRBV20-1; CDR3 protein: CSASSGQPFRTDTQYF; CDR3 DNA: TGCAGTGCTAGTAGCGGGCAGCCTTTCCGCACAGATACGCAGTATTTT
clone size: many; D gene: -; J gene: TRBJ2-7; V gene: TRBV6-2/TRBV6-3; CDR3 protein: CASSYGGAEQYF; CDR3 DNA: TGTGCCAGCAGTTACGGCGGGGCCGAGCAGTACTTC
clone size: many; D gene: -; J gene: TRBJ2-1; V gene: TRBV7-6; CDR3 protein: CASSLAPEAPGEQFF; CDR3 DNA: TGTGCCAGCAGCTTAGCTCCAGAGGCCCCCGGGGAGCAGTTCTTC
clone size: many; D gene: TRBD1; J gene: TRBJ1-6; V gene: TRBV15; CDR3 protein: CATSGTVINSPLHF; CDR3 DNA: TGTGCCACCAGCGGGACAGTCATTAATTCACCCCTCCACTTT
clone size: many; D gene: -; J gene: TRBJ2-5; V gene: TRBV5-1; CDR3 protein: CASSFKQGFGAETQYF; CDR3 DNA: TGCGCCAGCAGCTTTAAACAGGGATTTGGTGCAGAGACCCAGTACTTC
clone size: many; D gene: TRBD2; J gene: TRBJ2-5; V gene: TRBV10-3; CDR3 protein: CAISQEDRGGYETQYF; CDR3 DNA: TGTGCCATCAGCCAAGAGGACCGGGGGGGATATGAGACCCAGTACTTC
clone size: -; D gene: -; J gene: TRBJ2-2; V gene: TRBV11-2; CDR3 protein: CASSPADQGFFTGELFF; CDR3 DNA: TGTGCCAGCAGCCCCGCAGACCAGGGGTTCTTCACCGGGGAGCTGTTTTTT
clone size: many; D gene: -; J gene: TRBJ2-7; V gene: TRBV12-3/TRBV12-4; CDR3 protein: CASQVGDGAYEQYF; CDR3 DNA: TGTGCCAGTCAGGTTGGGGACGGGGCCTACGAGCAGTACTTC
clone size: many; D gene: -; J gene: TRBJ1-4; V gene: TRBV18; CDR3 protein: CASSRGGSGEKLFF; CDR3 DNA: TGTGCCAGCTCACGAGGCGGCAGCGGGGAAAAACTGTTTTTT
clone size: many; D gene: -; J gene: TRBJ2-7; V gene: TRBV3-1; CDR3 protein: CASSHPVEGRYEQYF; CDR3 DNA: TGTGCCAGCAGCCACCCCGTGGAGGGACGATACGAGCAGTACTTC
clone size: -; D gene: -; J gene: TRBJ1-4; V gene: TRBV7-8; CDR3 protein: CASSSQGGGEKLFF; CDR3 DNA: TGTGCCAGCAGCTCACAGGGTGGAGGTGAAAAACTGTTTTTT
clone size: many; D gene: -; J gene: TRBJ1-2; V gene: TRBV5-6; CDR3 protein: CASSLGNYGYTF; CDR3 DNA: TGTGCCAGCAGCTTGGGCAACTATGGCTACACCTTC
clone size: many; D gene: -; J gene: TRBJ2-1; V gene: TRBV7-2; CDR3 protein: CASSFQIAANEQFF; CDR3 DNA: TGTGCCAGCAGCTTTCAGATAGCGGCCAATGAGCAGTTCTTC
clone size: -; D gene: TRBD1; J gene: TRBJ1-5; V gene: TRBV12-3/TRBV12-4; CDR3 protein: CASSPRDRSNQPQHF; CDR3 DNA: TGTGCCAGCAGTCCGCGGGACAGGAGCAATCAGCCCCAGCATTTT
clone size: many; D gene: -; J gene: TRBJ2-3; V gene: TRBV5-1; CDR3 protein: CASRRAVGTDTQYF; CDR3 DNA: TGCGCCAGCAGAAGAGCTGTGGGGACAGATACGCAGTATTTT
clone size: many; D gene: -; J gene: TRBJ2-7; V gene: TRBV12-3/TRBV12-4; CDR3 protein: CASSSAYEQYF; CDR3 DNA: TGTGCCAGCAGTTCCGCCTACGAGCAGTACTTC
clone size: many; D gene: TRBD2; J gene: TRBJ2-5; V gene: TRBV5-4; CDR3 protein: CASSSEVAGSQETQYF; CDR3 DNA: TGTGCCAGCAGCTCTGAGGTAGCGGGGAGCCAAGAGACCCAGTACTTC
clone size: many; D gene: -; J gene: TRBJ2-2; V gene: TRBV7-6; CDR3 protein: CASSLEGNTGELFF; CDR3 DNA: TGTGCCAGCAGCTTAGAGGGGAACACCGGGGAGCTGTTTTTT
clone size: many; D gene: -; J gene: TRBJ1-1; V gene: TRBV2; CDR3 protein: CASRNWNTEAFF; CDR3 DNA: TGTGCCAGCAGGAACTGGAACACTGAAGCTTTCTTT